This TCR beta chain was obtained from a study of cytomegalovirus exposure and HLA in healthy donors. The primer mix had 60 Vbeta and 13 Jbeta primers. Some clones are missing from TCRdb's copy, which holds only in-frame ones; the method was immunoSEQ multiplex PCR. Found here are some 67,000 clones; the top ten clones hold over 1.5%. Germline CDR1 SGDLS, CDR2 YYNGEE. This CDR3 spans 16 amino acids. V dropped 0 bases and J dropped 7; count of bases not matched to a gene: 8. This sequence originates from a woman in her twenties or thirties in good health and CMV-seronegative. The V gene is TRBV9, the J gene TRBJ2-3; TRBD2 matches at 10 bases. Material: PBMCs. CDR3 protein: CASSVAPGTSVHTQYF. The CDR3 nucleotides read TGTGCCAGCAGCGTAGCCCCCGGGACTAGCGTCCATACGCAGTATTTT.